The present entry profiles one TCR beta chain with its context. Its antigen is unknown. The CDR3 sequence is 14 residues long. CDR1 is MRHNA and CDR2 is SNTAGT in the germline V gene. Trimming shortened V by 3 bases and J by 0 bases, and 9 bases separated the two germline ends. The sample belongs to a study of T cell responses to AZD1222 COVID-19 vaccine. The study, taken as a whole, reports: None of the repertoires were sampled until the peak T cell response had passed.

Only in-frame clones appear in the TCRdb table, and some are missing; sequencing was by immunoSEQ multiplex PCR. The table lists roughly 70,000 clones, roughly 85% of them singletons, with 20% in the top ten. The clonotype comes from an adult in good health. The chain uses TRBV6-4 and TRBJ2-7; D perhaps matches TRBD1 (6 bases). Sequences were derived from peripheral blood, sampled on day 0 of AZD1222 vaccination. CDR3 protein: CASSEQGTSYEQYF. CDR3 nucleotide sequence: TGTGCCAGCAGTGAACAGGGTACCTCCTACGAGCAGTACTTC.